What follows describes a single TCR beta chain. Its antigen is undetermined. The source of the sample is a study of cytomegalovirus exposure and HLA in healthy donors. Study details: There were 117 million unique TCR beta sequences, drawn from 150 million to 200 million T cells, in an earlier analysis.

Study findings and constraints: Rarity held for most TCR sequences, but there were some public TCRs that occurred in many donors. TCR association rates varied by HLA locus in a later analysis, with DRB1 highest and HLA-C lowest.

The PCR used 60 Vbeta and 13 Jbeta primers. TCRdb's table, derived via immunoSEQ multiplex PCR, lists solely in-frame clones and lacks some. The sample holds under 200,000 clones; around 68% are singletons and the top ten take 1.1% to 1.5%. When sampled, the donors appeared nominally healthy, though they likely had unrecorded immune exposures. The sample taken for sequencing was PBMCs. This TCR was sampled from a man aged 45-65 years in good health and CMV-seronegative.

The CDR3 coding sequence is TGTGCCAGCAGTACAGGCATCGGCTCTGGAAACACCATATATTTT. Encoded protein: CASSTGIGSGNTIYF. The chain links TRBV2 to TRBJ1-3; possibly TRBD1 for D (5 bases). The germline CDR1 and CDR2 sequences are SNHLY and FYNNEI. The germline V and J ends were trimmed by 5 bases and 0 bases, with 11 bases remaining between them. The CDR3 is made up of 15 amino acids.